This T cell receptor (beta chain) was retrieved from a study of blood T cell repertoires in COVID-19. About the research overall: Acute-phase and convalescent COVID-19 samples originated in the United States, Italy and Spain. PBMCs, B-cell-depleted T cells, or T cells were the source of the cDNA or gDNA that made up the material.

Study processing details: The authors estimated nucleated cell counts from reference gene primer amplification. This table comes from immunoSEQ multiplex PCR, and its TCRdb copy is limited to in-frame clones, with some not included. V and J calls and clone size are given by that table; D and trimming were obtained from the DNA. The table has roughly 30,000 clones, 75% to 90% seen once. V was pared by 0 bases and J by 0 bases, with 12 bases between. The CDR3 is made up of 18 amino acids. The germline V gene encodes CDR1 SGHVS and CDR2 FQNEAQ. The rearrangement uses TRBV7-8 and TRBJ1-6; the D is unclear. This clonotype originated in a human donor with acute or convalescent COVID-19. The donor label of this sample is uncertain. Sequenced: peripheral blood. CDR3 nucleotides: TGTGCCAGCAGCTTAGCGCGTTCAGGAAGCTCCTATAATTCACCCCTCCACTTT. Translating it yields CASSLARSGSSYNSPLHF.